The rows below give T cell receptor beta chains drawn from one sample of a study of beta chain features in type 1 diabetes. Sequencing was performed with immunoSEQ multiplex PCR; in TCRdb, only in-frame clones are kept and a portion is missing. The table lists 900,000 or so clones, roughly 15% of them singletons. Sequenced sample: naive CD4+ T cells from blood. These receptors all stem from a woman under 30 in good health. The CDR3 runs from the conserved cysteine through the conserved F or W. A D gene is named only where the DNA matches it firmly. A row's size may be missing; if present it is once, few, many or a size class.

V gene	CDR3 length	clone size	D gene	J gene	CDR3 protein	CDR3 DNA
TRBV10-3	13	many	TRBD2	TRBJ2-1	CAISGTRSDEQFF	TGTGCCATCAGCGGGACTAGATCCGATGAGCAGTTCTTC
TRBV23-1	17	-	-	TRBJ1-5	CASIGRGYGYSNQPQHF	TGCGCCAGCATAGGAAGGGGCTACGGGTATAGCAATCAGCCCCAGCATTTT
TRBV4-3	14	few	-	TRBJ2-7	CASSQETGRGEQYF	TGCGCCAGCAGCCAGGAGACAGGCAGGGGCGAGCAGTACTTC
TRBV9	15	few	TRBD2	TRBJ2-7	CASSGRAGVINEQYF	TGTGCCAGCAGCGGACGAGCGGGAGTCATCAACGAGCAGTACTTC
TRBV4-3	13	-	-	TRBJ2-1	CASSQVFAYEQFF	TGCGCCAGCAGCCAAGTCTTCGCGTACGAGCAGTTCTTC
TRBV21-1	14	-	-	TRBJ2-2	CASSKGGEPGELFF	TGTGCCAGCAGCAAAGGCGGCGAGCCCGGGGAGCTGTTTTTT
TRBV5-1	15	few	TRBD2	TRBJ2-7	CASSGGSTSFYEQYF	TGCGCCAGCAGCGGCGGGTCGACTAGCTTCTACGAGCAGTACTTC
TRBV21-1	18	few	-	TRBJ2-7	CASSFDQLAGGKNDEQYF	TGTGCCAGCAGTTTCGATCAACTAGCGGGAGGAAAGAACGACGAGCAGTACTTC
TRBV9	15	-	TRBD1	TRBJ1-2	CASSVAPGTATSYTF	TGTGCCAGCAGCGTAGCTCCCGGGACAGCTACTAGCTACACCTTC
TRBV9	17	few	TRBD2	TRBJ2-3	CASSVDTSGHSTDTQYF	TGTGCCAGCAGCGTCGACACTAGCGGTCATAGCACAGATACGCAGTATTTT
TRBV19	15	-	-	TRBJ1-1	CASSPRGETDTEAFF	TGTGCCAGTAGTCCCCGGGGGGAGACAGACACTGAAGCTTTCTTT
TRBV11-1	14	few	-	TRBJ1-1	CASRTQQGNTEAFF	TGTGCCAGCAGAACCCAACAGGGAAACACTGAAGCTTTCTTT
TRBV18	17	few	TRBD1	TRBJ2-3	CASSPQGTGARTDTQYF	TGTGCCAGCTCACCGCAGGGGACAGGGGCCCGCACAGATACGCAGTATTTT
TRBV11-2	17	-	-	TRBJ2-3	CASSLGVRREVTDTQYF	TGTGCCAGCAGCTTAGGTGTGAGGCGGGAAGTCACAGATACGCAGTATTTT
TRBV18	14	few	-	TRBJ2-1	CASSLVSGNNEQFF	TGTGCCAGCTCACTGGTTAGCGGCAACAATGAGCAGTTCTTC
TRBV16	15	-	TRBD2	TRBJ2-7	CASSQRASGAYEQYF	TGTGCCAGCAGCCAAAGGGCTAGCGGAGCCTACGAGCAGTACTTC
TRBV19	14	-	TRBD1	TRBJ1-2	CASTPEDRAYGYTF	TGTGCCAGTACCCCAGAGGACAGGGCTTATGGCTACACCTTC
TRBV29-1	17	few	TRBD1	TRBJ2-2	CSVADSPGQGATGELFF	TGCAGCGTCGCCGATTCGCCGGGGCAGGGGGCAACCGGGGAGCTGTTTTTT
TRBV19	15	-	-	TRBJ2-5	CASSMTGTTGETQYF	TGTGCCAGTAGTATGACAGGGACTACCGGGGAGACCCAGTACTTC
TRBV6-6	13	few	TRBD1	TRBJ2-7	CASSLQGDHEQYF	TGTGCCAGCAGCCTTCAGGGGGACCACGAGCAGTACTTC
TRBV28	13	few	-	TRBJ2-7	CASSLYGAYEQYF	TGTGCCAGCAGTTTATACGGGGCCTACGAGCAGTACTTC
TRBV27	15	-	-	TRBJ1-1	CASWSRGTQNTEAFF	TGTGCCAGCTGGAGTCGGGGGACTCAGAACACTGAAGCTTTCTTT